There are many counts of the clone carrying this T cell receptor beta chain. The antigen is undetermined. The sample is drawn from a study of identical twins. Findings of the study overall: Rather than following the same donors, the conclusions depended on cross-sectional statistical analysis.

V shed 4 bases and J shed 4 bases, with 19 bases lying between them. Germline lookup yields CDR1 MNHEY and CDR2 SVGAGI. This CDR3 is 16 amino acids long. A single record per CDR3 protein comes from TCRdb applying MiXCR to the 5' RACE reads. The table shows roughly 710,000 distinct CDR3 sequences, with roughly 6% occurring only once. The rearrangement links TRBV6-5 to TRBJ1-2; tentatively, D is TRBD1 (5 bases). What was sequenced was naive T cells sorted from blood. The TCR sequence derives from a man younger than 35 in good health. CDR3 amino acids: CASSSTTLRGGYGYTF. CDR3 bases: TGTGCCAGCAGTTCAACTACCTTGAGGGGTGGCTATGGCTACACCTTC.